The sequence of this T cell receptor beta chain was determined in a study of shared clonotypes between healthy human individuals. As for the study in general: Per-donor plates numbered three CD4 naive, three CD4 memory, two CD8 naive and one CD8 memory. Findings of the study overall: All-four-donor shared clonotypes had higher generation probabilities than non-shared clonotypes did. Incomplete sequencing of sorted subsets was indicated by rarefaction despite large depth.

The data were produced by immunoSEQ multiplex PCR, yet TCRdb's version contains in-frame clones alone and is incomplete. The sample contains 2.3 million or so clones, just over 90% of which appear only once. This clone has only a few counts. No antigen is known for it. Sequenced material: naive CD4+ T cells from PBMCs. Subset noted: CD45RA+ positively selected. The clonotype comes from a man aged 18-30 years in good health. Some clones in this sample may be carry-over from other donors' samples.

In DNA, the CDR3 is TGTGCCTGGAGGTACTGGGGAAAACTGTTTTTT. Translated, it gives CAWRYWGKLFF. This chain joins TRBV30 and TRBJ1-4; D ambiguous. Deletions cut 3 bases from V and 10 bases from J, with 9 bases between. The CDR3 is 11 amino acids. Per germline, CDR1 GTSNPN and CDR2 SVGIG (reference sequence).